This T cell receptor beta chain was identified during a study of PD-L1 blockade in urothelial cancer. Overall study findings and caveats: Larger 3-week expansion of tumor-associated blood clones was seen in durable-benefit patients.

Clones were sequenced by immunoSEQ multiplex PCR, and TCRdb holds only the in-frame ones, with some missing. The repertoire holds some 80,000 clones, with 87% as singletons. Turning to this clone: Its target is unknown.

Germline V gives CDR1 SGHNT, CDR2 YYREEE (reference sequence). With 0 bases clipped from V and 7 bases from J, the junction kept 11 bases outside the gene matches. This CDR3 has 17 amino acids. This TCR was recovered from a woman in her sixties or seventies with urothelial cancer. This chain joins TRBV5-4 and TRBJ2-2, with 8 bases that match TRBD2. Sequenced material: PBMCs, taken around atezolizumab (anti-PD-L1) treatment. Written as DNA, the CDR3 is TGTGCCAGCAGCTTGGCCCCCGGGGGGGCACTCAGCGGGGAGCTGTTTTTT. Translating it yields CASSLAPGGALSGELFF.